The T cell receptor beta chain under discussion was sequenced for a study of T cell changes during pregnancy in multiple sclerosis. Sequencing was performed with immunoSEQ multiplex PCR; in TCRdb, only in-frame clones are kept and a portion is missing. This sample has around 36,000 clones; around nine tenths occur once, and the top ten carry over 0.95%. This CDR3 is built from 13 residues. V gave up 9 bases and J gave up 2 bases, with 15 bases separating them. The germline gives CDR1 SGHRS, CDR2 YFSETQ. This TCR was recovered from a female donor with multiple sclerosis, enrolled in a pregnancy study. The sample consisted of peripheral blood, taken before pregnancy. This chain links TRBV5-1 with TRBJ2-7; maybe TRBD2 (6 bases). The CDR3 here is CATRRGEAYEQYF. CDR3 DNA: TGCGCCACTAGAAGAGGGGAGGCCTACGAGCAGTACTTC. Complete variable domain (other parts from reference TRBV5-1 and TRBJ2-7): KAGVTQTPRYLIKTRGQQVTLSCSPISGHRSVSWYQQTPGQGLQFLFEYFSETQRNKGNFPGRFSGRQFSNSRSEMNVSTLELGDSALYLCATRRGEAYEQYFGPGTRLTVT.